This T cell receptor beta chain was documented in a study of CXCR3-negative and CXCR3-positive naive CD8 T cells. Overall study findings and caveats: Between one naive subset and the other, surface CD5 was comparable, and TCR strength was inferred from TRB CDR3 properties. Relative to CXCR3-negative naive cells, CXCR3-positive naive cells had more hydrophobic TRB CDR3s.

Note on this clonotype: Its antigen is unknown.

UMI-labeled 5' RACE yielded the TRB cDNA libraries. With the 5' RACE reads reprocessed, TCRdb shows one record per CDR3 protein and no DNA. The table for this sample gives 90,000 to 100,000 distinct CDR3 sequences. The CDR3 sequence is 14 residues long. From germline, CDR1 is MDHEN and CDR2 SYDVKM. The receptor was derived from a human donor in good health. Some clones in this sample may be carry-over from other donors' samples. The V call is TRBV28, the J call TRBJ2-7. The sample comprised naive CXCR3+ CD8+ T cells from blood. Subset in this sample: CD45RO-CCR7+CD27+CD95- naive CD8+ T cells expressing CXCR3 (TNR3+). The CDR3 reads CASIYDRGSYEQYF.